A single sample gave rise to the 3 T cell receptor beta chains below, sequenced in a study of beta chain features in type 1 diabetes. Study-wide results and caveats: TCRB CDR3s were moderately but significantly shorter in Type 1 diabetes patients in all four CD4+ subsets.

Every bit of the isolated RNA underwent reverse transcription, so sequencing read expressed TCRB transcripts. Profiled with immunoSEQ multiplex PCR; TCRdb holds only in-frame clones, not every one. The sample lists roughly 260,000 clones; under 13% were seen once. No antigens are known for them. Sequencing was performed on naive CD4+ T cells from blood. These receptor sequences come from a man aged 30 to 39 with type 1 diabetes.

The chain recombines TRBV7-9 with TRBJ1-3; the match to TRBD1 covers 8 bases. CDR1 and CDR2 from the germline V gene are SEHNR and FQNEAQ (reference sequence). The CDR3 runs 16 residues. After removal of 5 bases from V and 4 bases from J, the junction contained 10 bases not matched to a gene. CDR3 amino acids: CASSKSGGESGNTIYF. The DNA for the CDR3 is TGTGCCAGCAGCAAGTCAGGGGGCGAGTCGGGAAACACCATATATTTT. The whole variable domain, filled in from reference TRBV7-9 and TRBJ1-3, reads DTGVSQNPRHKITKRGQNVTFRCDPISEHNRLYWYRQTLGQGPEFLTYFQNEAQLEKSRLLSDRFSAERPKGSFSTLEIQRTEQGDSAMYLCASSKSGGESGNTIYFGEGSWLTVV.

The chain is built from TRBV29-1 and TRBJ2-3, with unresolved D. The CDR3 has 13 amino acids. CDR1 SQVTM and CDR2 ANQGSEA come from the germline V gene. V shed 3 bases and J shed 0 bases, with 7 bases lying between them. DNA of the CDR3: TGCAGCGTTGACACAGCTAGCACAGATACGCAGTATTTT. This sequence encodes CSVDTASTDTQYF.

V gene TRBV6-5 combines with J gene TRBJ1-5; D unresolved. The CDR3 sequence is 15 residues long. V lost 3 bases to trimming and J lost 3 bases, with 12 bases between them. From germline, CDR1 is MNHEY and CDR2 SVGAGI. The CDR3 region is CASSYTGKPNQPQHF. In DNA form, the CDR3 reads TGTGCCAGCAGTTATACCGGGAAGCCCAATCAGCCCCAGCATTTT.